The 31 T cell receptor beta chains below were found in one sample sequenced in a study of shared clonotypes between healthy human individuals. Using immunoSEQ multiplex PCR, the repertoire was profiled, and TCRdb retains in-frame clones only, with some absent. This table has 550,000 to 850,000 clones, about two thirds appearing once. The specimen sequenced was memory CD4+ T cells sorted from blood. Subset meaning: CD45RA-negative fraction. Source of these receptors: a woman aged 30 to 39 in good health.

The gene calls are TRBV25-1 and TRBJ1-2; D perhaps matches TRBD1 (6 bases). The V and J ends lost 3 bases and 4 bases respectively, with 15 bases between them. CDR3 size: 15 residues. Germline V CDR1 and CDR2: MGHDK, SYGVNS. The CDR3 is CASSEGAWGFYGYTF. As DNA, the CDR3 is TGTGCCAGCAGTGAGGGGGCTTGGGGCTTCTATGGCTACACCTTC.

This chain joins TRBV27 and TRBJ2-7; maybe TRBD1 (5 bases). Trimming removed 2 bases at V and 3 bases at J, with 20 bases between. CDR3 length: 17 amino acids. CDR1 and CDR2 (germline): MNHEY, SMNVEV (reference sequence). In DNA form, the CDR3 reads TGTGCCAGCAGTTTAAAGGGTGGGGCACGTACCTTCTACGAGCAGTACTTC. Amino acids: CASSLKGGARTFYEQYF.

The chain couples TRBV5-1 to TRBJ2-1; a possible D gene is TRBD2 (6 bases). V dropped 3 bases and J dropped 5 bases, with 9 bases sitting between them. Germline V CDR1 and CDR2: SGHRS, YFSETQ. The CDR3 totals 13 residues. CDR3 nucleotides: TGCGCCAGCAGCTCGGACTACAACAATGAGCAGTTCTTC. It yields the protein CASSSDYNNEQFF.

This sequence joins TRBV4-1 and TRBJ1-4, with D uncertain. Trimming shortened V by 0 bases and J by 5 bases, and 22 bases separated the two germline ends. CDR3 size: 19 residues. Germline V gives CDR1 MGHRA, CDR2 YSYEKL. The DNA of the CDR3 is TGCGCCAGCAGCCAAGATTGGTCACAGTACGAGCGATGGAATGAAAAACTGTTTTTT. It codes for CASSQDWSQYERWNEKLFF.

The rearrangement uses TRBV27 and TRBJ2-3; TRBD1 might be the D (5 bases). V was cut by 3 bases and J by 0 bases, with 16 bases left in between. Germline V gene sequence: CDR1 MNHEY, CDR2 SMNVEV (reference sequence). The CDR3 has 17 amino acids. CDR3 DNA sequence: TGTGCCAGCAGTTTGGCGCAAGACAGAGCTAGCACAGATACGCAGTATTTT. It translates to CASSLAQDRASTDTQYF.

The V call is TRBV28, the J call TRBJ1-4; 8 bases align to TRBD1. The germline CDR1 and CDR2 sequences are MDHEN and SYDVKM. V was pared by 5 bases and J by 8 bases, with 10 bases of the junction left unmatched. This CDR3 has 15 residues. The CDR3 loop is CASSPADREGEKLFF. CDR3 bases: TGTGCCAGCAGTCCTGCGGACAGGGAGGGAGAAAAACTGTTTTTT.

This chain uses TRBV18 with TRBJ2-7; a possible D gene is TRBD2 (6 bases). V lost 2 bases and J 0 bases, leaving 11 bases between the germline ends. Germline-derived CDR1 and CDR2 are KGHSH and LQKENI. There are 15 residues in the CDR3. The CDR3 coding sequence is TGTGCCAGCTCACCATCCGCGGGAAGCTCCTACGAGCAGTACTTC. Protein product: CASSPSAGSSYEQYF.

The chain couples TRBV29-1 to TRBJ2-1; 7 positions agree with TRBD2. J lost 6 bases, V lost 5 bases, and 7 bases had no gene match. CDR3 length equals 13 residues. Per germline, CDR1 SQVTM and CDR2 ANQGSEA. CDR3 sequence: CSVQREPFNEQFF. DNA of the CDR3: TGCAGCGTTCAGCGGGAACCTTTCAATGAGCAGTTCTTC.

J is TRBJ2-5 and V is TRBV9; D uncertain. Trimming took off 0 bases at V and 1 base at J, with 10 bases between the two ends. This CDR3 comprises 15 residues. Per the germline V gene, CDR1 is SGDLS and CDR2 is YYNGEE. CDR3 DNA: TGTGCCAGCAGCGTAGGCTTAACATTCCAAGAGACCCAGTACTTC. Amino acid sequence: CASSVGLTFQETQYF.

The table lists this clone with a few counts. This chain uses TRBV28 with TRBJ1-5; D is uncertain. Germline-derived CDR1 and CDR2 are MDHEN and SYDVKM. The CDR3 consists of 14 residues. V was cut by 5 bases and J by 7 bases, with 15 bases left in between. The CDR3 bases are TGTGCCAGCAGTCCACCGAACATTCTCCAGCCCCAGCATTTT. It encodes CASSPPNILQPQHF.

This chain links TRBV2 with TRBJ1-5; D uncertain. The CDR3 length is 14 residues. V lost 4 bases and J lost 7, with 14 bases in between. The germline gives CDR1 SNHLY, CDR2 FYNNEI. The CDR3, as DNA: TGTGCCAGCAGTGCACAACTTAGCAGGCAGCCCCAGCATTTT. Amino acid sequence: CASSAQLSRQPQHF.

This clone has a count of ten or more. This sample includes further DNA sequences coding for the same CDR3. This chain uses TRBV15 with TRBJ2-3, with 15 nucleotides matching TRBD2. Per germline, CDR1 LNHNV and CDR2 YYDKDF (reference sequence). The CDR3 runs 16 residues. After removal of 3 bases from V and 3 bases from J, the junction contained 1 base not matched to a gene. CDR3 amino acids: CATSSGLAGGTDTQYF. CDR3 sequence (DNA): TGTGCCACCAGCAGTGGACTAGCGGGAGGGACAGATACGCAGTATTTT.

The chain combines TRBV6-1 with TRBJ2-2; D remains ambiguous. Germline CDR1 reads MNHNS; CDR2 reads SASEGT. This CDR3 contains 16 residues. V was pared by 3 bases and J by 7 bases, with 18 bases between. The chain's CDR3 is CASSESAAFGLGELFF. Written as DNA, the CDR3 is TGTGCCAGCAGTGAGTCCGCGGCCTTCGGCCTCGGGGAGCTGTTTTTT.

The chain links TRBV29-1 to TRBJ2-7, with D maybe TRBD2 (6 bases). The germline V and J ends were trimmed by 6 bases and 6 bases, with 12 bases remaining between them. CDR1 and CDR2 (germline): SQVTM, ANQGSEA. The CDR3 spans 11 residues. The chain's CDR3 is CSVRRGFEQYF. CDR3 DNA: TGCAGCGTGAGGCGGGGTTTCGAGCAGTACTTC.

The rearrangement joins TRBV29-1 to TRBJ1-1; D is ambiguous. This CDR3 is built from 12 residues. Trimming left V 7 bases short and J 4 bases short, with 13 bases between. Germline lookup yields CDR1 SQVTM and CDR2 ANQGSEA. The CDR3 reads CSAGHQTTEAFF. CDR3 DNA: TGCAGCGCCGGCCACCAGACCACTGAAGCTTTCTTT.

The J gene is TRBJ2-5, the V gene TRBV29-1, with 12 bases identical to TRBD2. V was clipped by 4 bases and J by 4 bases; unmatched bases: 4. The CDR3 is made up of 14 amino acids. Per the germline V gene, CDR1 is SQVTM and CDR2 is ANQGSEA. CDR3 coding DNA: TGCAGCGTTGCTAGCGGGAGGGCCGTAGAGACCCAGTACTTC. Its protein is CSVASGRAVETQYF.

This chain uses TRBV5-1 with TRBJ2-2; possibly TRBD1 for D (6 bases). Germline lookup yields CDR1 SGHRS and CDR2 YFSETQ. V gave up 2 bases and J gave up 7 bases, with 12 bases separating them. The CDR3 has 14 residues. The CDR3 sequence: CASSLSQGNGELFF. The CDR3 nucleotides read TGCGCCAGCAGCTTAAGCCAGGGGAACGGGGAGCTGTTTTTT.

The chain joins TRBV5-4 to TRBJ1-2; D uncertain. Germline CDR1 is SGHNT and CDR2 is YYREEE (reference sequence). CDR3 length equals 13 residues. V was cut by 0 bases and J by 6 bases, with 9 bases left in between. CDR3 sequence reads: CASSLAGGDGYTF. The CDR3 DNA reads TGTGCCAGCAGCTTGGCTGGAGGTGATGGCTACACCTTC.

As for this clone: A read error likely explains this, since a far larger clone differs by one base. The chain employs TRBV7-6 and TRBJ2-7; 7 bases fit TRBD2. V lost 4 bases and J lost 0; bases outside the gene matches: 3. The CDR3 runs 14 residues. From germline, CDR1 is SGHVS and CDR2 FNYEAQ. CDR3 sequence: CASSYQRDSYEQYF. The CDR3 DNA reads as TGTGCCAGCAGCTACCAGCGGGACTCCTACGAGCAGTACTTC.

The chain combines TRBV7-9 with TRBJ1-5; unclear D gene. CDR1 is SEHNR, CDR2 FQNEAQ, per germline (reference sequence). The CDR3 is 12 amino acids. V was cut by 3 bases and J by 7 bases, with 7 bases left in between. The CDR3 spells CASSFFSQPQHF. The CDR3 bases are TGTGCCAGCAGCTTCTTCAGCCAGCCCCAGCATTTT.

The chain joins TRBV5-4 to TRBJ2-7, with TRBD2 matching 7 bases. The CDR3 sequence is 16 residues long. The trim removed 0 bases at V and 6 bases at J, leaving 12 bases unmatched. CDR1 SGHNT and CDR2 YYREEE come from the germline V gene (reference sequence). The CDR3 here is CASSLAAGGSAGEQYF. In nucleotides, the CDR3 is TGTGCCAGCAGCTTGGCCGCCGGCGGGAGTGCTGGCGAGCAGTACTTC.

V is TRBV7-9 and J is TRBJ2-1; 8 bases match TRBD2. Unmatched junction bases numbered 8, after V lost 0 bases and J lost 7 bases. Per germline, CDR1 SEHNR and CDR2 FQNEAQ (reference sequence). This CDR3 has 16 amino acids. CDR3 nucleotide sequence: TGTGCCAGCAGCTTAGCGAGGGCGGGAGGATGGAATGAGCAGTTCTTC. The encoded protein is CASSLARAGGWNEQFF.

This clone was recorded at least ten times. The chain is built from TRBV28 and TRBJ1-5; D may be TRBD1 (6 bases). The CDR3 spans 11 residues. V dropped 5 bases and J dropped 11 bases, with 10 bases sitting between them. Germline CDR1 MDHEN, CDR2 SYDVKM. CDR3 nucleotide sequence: TGTGCCAGCAGTGTAACAGGGACCCAGCATTTT. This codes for CASSVTGTQHF. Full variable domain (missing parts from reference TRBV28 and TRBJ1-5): DVKVTQSSRYLVKRTGEKVFLECVQDMDHENMFWYRQDPGLGLRLIYFSYDVKMKEKGDIPEGYSVSREKKERFSLILESASTNQTSMYLCASSVTGTQHFGDGTRLSIL.

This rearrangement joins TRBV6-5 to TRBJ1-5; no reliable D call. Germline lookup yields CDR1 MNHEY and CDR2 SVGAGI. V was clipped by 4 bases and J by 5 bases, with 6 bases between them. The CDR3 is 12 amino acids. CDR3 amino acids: CASSLGDQPQHF. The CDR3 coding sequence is TGTGCCAGCAGTTTAGGCGATCAGCCCCAGCATTTT.

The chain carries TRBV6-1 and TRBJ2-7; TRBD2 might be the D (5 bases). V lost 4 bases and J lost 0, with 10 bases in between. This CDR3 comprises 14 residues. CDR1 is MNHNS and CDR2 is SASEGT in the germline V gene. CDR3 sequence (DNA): TGTGCCAGCAGTGGACTACCGAACTCCTACGAGCAGTACTTC. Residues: CASSGLPNSYEQYF.

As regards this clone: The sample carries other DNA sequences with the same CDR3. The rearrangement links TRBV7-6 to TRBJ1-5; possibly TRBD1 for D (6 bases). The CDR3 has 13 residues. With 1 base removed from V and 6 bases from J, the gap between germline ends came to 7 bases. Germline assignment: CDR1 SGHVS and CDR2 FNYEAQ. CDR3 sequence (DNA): TGTGCCAGCAGCTTAGGCAGGGGTCAGCCCCAGCATTTT. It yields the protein CASSLGRGQPQHF.

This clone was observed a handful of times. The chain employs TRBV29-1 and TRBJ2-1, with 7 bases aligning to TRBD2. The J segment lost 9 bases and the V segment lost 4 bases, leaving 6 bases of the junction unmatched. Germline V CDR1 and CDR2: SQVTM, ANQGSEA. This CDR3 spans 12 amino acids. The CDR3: CSVGRESFEQFF. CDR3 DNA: TGCAGCGTTGGGCGGGAGAGCTTTGAGCAGTTCTTC.

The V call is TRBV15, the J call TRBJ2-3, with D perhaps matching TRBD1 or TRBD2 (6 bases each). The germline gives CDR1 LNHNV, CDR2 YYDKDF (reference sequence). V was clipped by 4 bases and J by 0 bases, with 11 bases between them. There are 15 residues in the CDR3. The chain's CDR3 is CATSTTGTSTDTQYF. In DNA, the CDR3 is TGTGCCACCAGCACCACAGGGACTAGCACAGATACGCAGTATTTT.

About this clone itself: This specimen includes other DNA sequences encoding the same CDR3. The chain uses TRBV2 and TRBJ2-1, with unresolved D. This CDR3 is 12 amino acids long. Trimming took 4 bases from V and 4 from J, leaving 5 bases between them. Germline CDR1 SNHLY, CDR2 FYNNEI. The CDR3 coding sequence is TGTGCCAGCAGTGGAGGATACAATGAGCAGTTCTTC. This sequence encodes CASSGGYNEQFF. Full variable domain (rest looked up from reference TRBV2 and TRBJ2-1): EPEVTQTPSHQVTQMGQEVILRCVPISNHLYFYWYRQILGQKVEFLVSFYNNEISEKSEIFDDQFSVERPDGSNFTLKIRSTKLEDSAMYFCASSGGYNEQFFGPGTRLTVL.

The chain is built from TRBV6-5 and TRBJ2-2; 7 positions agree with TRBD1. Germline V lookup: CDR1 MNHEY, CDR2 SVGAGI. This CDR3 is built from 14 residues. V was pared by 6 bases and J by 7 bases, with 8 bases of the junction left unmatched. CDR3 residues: CASSQGQTFGELFF. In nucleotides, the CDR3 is TGTGCCAGCAGCCAGGGACAGACATTCGGGGAGCTGTTTTTT.

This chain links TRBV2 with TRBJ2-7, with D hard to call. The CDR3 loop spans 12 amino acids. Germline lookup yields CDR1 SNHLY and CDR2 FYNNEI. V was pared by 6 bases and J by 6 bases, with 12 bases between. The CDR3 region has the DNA TGTGCCAGCAGGGTACACGTCTCCGAGCAGTACTTC. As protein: CASRVHVSEQYF. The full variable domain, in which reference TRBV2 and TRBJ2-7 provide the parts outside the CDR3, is EPEVTQTPSHQVTQMGQEVILRCVPISNHLYFYWYRQILGQKVEFLVSFYNNEISEKSEIFDDQFSVERPDGSNFTLKIRSTKLEDSAMYFCASRVHVSEQYFGPGTRLTVT.